Given below is one T cell receptor beta chain in context. The antigen is unknown. This specimen comes from a study of T cell repertoires in cytomegalovirus infection. TCRdb passed the reads through MiXCR, listing each CDR3 protein once. The data hold a few hundred thousand distinct CDR3 sequences, with 33% observed a single time. The trim removed 4 bases at V and 3 bases at J, leaving 3 bases unmatched. Germline V gene sequence: CDR1 SGHRS, CDR2 YFSETQ. There are 15 residues in the CDR3. The specimen comprised cultured PBMCs, sampled from culture after CMV antigen stimulation. This TCR was sampled from a human donor in good health (CMV status not recorded). Some clones in this sample may be carry-over from other donors' samples. The genes are TRBV5-1 and TRBJ1-4, with 10 bases lining up with TRBD1. The CDR3 coding sequence is TGCGCCAGCAGCGGACAGGGGGTGGCTAATGAAAAACTGTTTTTT. Encoded protein: CASSGQGVANEKLFF.